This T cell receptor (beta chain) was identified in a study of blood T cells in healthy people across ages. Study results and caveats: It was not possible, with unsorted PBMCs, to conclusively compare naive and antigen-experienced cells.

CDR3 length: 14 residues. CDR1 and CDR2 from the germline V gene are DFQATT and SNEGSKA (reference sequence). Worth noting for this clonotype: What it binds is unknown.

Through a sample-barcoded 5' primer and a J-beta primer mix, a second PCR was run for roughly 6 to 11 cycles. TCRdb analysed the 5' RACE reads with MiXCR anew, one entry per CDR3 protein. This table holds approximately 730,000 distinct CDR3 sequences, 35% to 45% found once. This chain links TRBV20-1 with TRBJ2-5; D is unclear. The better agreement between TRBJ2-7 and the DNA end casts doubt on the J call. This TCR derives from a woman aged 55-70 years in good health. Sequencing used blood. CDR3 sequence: CSARVKGRTDEQYF. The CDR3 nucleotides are TGCAGTGCTAGAGTCAAAGGTAGAACCGACGAGCAGTACTTC.